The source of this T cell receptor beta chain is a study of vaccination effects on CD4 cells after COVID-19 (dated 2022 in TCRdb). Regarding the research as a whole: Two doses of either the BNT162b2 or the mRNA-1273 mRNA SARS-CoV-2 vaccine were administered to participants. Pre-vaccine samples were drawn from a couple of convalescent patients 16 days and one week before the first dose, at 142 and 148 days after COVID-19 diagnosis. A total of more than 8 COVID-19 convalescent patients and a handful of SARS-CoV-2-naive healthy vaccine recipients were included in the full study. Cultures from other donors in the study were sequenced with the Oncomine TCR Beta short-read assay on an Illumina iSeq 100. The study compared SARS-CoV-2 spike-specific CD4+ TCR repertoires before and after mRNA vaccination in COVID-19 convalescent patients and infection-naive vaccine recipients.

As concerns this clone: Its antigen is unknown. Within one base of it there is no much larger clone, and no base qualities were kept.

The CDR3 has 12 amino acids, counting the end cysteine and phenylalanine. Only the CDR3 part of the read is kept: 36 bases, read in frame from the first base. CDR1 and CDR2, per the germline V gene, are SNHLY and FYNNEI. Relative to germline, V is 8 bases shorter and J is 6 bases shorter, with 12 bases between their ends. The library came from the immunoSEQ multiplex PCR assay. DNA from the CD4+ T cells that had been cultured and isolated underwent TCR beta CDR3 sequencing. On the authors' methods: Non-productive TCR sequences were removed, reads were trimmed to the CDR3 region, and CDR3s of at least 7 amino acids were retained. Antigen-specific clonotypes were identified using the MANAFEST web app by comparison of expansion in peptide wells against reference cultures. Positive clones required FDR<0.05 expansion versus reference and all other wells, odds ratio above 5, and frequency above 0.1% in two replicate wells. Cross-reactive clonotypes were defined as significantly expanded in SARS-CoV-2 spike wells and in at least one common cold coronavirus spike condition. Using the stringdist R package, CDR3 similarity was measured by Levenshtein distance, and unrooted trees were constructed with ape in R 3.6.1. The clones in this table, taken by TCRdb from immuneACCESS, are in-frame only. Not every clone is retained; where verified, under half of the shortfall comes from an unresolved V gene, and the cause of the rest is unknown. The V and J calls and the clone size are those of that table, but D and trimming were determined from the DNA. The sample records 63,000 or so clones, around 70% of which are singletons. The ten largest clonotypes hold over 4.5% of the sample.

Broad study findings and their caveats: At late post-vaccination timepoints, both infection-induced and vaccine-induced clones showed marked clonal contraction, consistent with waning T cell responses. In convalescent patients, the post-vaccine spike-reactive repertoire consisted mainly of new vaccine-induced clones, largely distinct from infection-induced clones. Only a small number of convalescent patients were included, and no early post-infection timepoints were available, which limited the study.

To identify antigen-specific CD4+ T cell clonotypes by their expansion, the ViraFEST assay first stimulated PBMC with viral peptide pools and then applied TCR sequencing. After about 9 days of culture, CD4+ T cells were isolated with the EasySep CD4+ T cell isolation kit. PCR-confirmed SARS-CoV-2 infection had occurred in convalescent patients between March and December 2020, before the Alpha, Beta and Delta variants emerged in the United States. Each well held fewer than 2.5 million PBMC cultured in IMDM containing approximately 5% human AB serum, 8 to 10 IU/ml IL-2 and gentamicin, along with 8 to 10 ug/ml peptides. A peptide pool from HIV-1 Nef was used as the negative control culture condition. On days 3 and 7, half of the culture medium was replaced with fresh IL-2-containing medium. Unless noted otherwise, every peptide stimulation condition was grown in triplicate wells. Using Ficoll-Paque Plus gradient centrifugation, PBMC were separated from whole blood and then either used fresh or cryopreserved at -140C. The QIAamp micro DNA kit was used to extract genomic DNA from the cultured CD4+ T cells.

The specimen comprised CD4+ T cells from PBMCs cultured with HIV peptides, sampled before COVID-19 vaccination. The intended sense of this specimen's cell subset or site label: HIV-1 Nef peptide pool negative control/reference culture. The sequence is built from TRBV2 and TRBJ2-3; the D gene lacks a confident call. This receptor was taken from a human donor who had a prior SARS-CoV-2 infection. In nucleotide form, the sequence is TGTGCCAGCTCCGTTTTAGGGGATACGCAGTATTTT. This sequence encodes CASSVLGDTQYF. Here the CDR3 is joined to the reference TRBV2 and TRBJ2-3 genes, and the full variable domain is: EPEVTQTPSHQVTQMGQEVILRCVPISNHLYFYWYRQILGQKVEFLVSFYNNEISEKSEIFDDQFSVERPDGSNFTLKIRSTKLEDSAMYFCASSVLGDTQYFGPGTRLTVL.